This T cell receptor beta chain derives from a study of blood T cell repertoires in COVID-19. Authors' processing steps: Amplification from reference gene primers served as the basis for estimated nucleated cell counts. The method was immunoSEQ multiplex PCR; TCRdb's version includes in-frame clones alone and lacks a portion of them. V, J and clone size reflect that table, while D and trimming were determined from the DNA. The data hold about 150,000 clones, with approximately 90% observed a single time. The CDR3 has 15 residues. V lost 4 bases and J lost 2; bases outside the gene matches: 6. The V gene's germline CDR1 is SGHRS and CDR2 YFSETQ.

The sample taken for sequencing was peripheral blood. The chain combines TRBV5-1 with TRBJ2-1; 7 positions agree with TRBD1. The TCR originated in a man aged 18 to 29 with COVID-19, enrolled during active disease. CDR3: CASSTTGFTYNEQFF. The CDR3 nucleotides are TGCGCCAGCAGCACGACAGGGTTCACCTACAATGAGCAGTTCTTC.